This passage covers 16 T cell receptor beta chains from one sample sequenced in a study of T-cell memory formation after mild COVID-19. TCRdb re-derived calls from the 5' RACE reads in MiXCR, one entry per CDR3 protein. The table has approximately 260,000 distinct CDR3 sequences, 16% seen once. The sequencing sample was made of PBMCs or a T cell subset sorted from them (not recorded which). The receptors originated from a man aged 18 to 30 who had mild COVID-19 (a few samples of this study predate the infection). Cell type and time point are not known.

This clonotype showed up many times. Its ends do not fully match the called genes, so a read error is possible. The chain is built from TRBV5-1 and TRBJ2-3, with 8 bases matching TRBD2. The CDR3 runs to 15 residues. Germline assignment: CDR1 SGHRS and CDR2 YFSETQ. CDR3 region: CASSLVSGGTDTQYF. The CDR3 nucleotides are TGTGCCAGCAGCTTGGTTAGCGGGGGCACAGATACGCAGTATTTT.

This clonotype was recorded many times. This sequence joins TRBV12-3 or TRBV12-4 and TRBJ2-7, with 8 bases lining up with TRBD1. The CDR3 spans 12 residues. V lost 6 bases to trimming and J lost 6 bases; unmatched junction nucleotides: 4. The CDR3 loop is CASSLGQGEQYV. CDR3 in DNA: TGTGCCAGCAGCCTAGGACAGGGCGAGCAGTACGTC.

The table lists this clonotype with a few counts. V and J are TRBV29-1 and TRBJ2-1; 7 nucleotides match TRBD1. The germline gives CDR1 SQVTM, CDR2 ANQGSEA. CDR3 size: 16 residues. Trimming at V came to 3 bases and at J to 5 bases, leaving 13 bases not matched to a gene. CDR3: CSVEPRGQPQNNEQFF. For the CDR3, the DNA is TGCAGCGTTGAGCCGAGGGGACAGCCTCAAAACAATGAGCAGTTCTTC.

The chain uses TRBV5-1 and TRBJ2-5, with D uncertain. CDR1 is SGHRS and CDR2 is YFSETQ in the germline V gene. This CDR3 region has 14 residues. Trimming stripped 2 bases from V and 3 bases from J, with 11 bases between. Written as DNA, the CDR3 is TGCGCCAGCAGCTTAGGACCGGGCAAAGAGACCCAGTACTTC. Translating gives CASSLGPGKETQYF.

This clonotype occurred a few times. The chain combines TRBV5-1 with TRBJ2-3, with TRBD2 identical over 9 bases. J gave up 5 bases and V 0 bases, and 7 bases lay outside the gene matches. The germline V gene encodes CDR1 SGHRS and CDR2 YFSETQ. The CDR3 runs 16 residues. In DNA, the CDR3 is TGCGCCAGCAGCTTGGAGGGCGGGGGGGCCGAAGATACGCAGTATTTT. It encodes CASSLEGGGAEDTQYF.

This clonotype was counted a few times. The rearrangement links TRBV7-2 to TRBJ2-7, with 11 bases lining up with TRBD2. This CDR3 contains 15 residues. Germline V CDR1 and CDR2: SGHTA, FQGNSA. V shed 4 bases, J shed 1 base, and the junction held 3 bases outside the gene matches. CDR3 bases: TGTGCCAGCAGCTCTAGCGGGGGGAGGTCCTACGAGCAGTACTTC. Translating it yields CASSSSGGRSYEQYF.

The DNA for the CDR3 is TGTGCCAGCAGTAAAGATTCAGGGGGCACTGAAGCTTTCTTT. Its translation is CASSKDSGGTEAFF. The chain couples TRBV2 to TRBJ1-1, with 7 nucleotides matching TRBD1. J gave up 4 bases and V 5 bases, and 7 bases lay outside the gene matches. The CDR3 is 14 amino acids. The V gene's germline CDR1 is SNHLY and CDR2 FYNNEI.

CDR3 residues: CASSLAGQIYNEQFF. The CDR3 region has the DNA TGTGCCAGCAGCTTAGCGGGTCAGATATACAATGAGCAGTTCTTC. This chain uses TRBV7-2 with TRBJ2-1, with D hard to call. The CDR3 length is 15 residues. CDR1 and CDR2 from the germline V gene are SGHTA and FQGNSA. Trimming shortened V by 0 bases and J by 4 bases, and 10 bases separated the two germline ends.

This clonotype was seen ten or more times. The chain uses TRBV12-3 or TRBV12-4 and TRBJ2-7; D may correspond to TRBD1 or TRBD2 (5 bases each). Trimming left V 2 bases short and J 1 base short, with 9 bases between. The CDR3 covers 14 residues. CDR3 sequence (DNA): TGTGCCAGCAGTTTATGGGGGATATCCTACGAGCAGTACTTC. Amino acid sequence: CASSLWGISYEQYF.

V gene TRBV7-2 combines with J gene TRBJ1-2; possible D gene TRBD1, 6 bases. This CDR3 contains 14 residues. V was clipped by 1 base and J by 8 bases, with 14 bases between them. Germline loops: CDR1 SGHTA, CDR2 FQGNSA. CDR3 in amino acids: CASSLGTVREGYTF. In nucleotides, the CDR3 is TGTGCCAGCAGCTTAGGGACAGTCCGGGAGGGCTACACCTTC.

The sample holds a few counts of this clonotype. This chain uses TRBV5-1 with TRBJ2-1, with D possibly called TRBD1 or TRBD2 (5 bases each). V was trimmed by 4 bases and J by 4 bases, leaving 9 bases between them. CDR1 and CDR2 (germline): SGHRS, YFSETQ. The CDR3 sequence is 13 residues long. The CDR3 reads CASSRDQYNEQFF. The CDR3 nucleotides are TGCGCCAGCAGCAGGGACCAATACAATGAGCAGTTCTTC.

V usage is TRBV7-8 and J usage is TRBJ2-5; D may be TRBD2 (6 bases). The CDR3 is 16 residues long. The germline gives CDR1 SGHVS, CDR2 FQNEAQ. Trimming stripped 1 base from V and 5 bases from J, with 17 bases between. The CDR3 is CASSLDGGAGGETQYF. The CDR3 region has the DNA TGTGCCAGCAGCTTAGACGGCGGGGCCGGCGGGGAGACCCAGTACTTC.

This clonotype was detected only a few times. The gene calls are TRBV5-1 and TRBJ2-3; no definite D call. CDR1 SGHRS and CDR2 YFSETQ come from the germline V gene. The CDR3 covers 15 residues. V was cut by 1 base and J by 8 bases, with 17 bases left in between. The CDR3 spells CASSLTVPLGGTQYF. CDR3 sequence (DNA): TGCGCCAGCAGCTTGACAGTCCCCTTAGGCGGTACGCAGTATTTT.

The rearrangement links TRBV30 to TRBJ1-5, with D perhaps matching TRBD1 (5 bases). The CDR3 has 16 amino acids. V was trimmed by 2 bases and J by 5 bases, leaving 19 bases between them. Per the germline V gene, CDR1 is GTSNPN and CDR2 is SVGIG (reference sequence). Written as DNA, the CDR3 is TGTGCCTGGAGTCGAACGGGGGGTAGGTACGATCAGCCCCAGCATTTT. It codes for CAWSRTGGRYDQPQHF.

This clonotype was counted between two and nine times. CDR3 sequence reads: CASSRLKYTLYEKLFF. CDR3 nucleotide sequence: TGTGCCAGCAGCCGACTCAAGTATACGTTATATGAAAAACTGTTTTTT. The gene calls are TRBV11-2 and TRBJ1-4; D gene ambiguous. This CDR3 contains 16 residues. Germline V lookup: CDR1 SGHAT, CDR2 FQNNGV. V was shortened by 5 bases and J by 6 bases, with 19 bases between the two germline ends.

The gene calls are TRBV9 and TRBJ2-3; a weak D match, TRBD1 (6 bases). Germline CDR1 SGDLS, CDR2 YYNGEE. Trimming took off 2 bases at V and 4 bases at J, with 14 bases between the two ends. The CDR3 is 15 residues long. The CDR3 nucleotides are TGTGCCAGCAGCGTGGGACACCAAGGGGCAGATACGCAGTATTTT. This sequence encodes CASSVGHQGADTQYF.